This TCR beta chain was sequenced for a study of blood T cell repertoires in COVID-19 (dated by TCRdb to 2020 to 2021). In terms of the full investigation: The collaborator samples originated in the United States, Italy and Spain and spanned the acute and convalescent phases of COVID-19. The prospective study material was composed of cDNA or gDNA derived from T cells, B-cell-depleted T cells, or PBMCs. The dataset comprised deeply sampled blood TCRbeta repertoires from subjects exposed to, actively infected with, or recovered from COVID-19. The repertoires were released in a freely available public database intended as a resource for research on the immune response to SARS-CoV-2. Samples came from the ongoing ImmuneRACE study (first 160 participants) plus 1,254 subjects from 6 global collaborators. Sample metadata almost always included a de-identified subject ID, COVID-19 status, age in years and sex. Where HLA class I and class II types were available, the types were taken from metadata supplied by the sample provider, not from assay-based typing. General study outcomes and caveats: The amount of clinical and demographic metadata varied by source and participant and was provided uncurated.

The immunoSEQ Assay, a bias-controlled multiplex PCR, was used to amplify TCRbeta CDR3 regions from genomic DNA. Per the original workflow: The number of nucleated cells in each sample was estimated by amplification of reference gene primers within the assay. To quantify the absolute abundance of each unique TCRbeta CDR3 rearrangement, sequence reads were collapsed and filtered. Productive Simpson clonality was computed per sample as the square root of Simpson's diversity index over productive rearrangements. The clones in this table, taken by TCRdb from immuneACCESS, are in-frame only. Not every clone is retained; where verified, under half of the shortfall comes from an unresolved V gene, and the cause of the rest is unknown. The V and J calls and the clone size are those of that table, but D and trimming were determined from the DNA. The sample includes 250,000 to 350,000 clones, with roughly 87% observed a single time. The top ten clones comprise 2% to 3% of the sample.

Whole blood was collected in K2EDTA tubes by collaborating institutions according to the institutions' own protocols. For TCRbeta analysis, collaborator samples were shipped as frozen whole blood, as isolated PBMCs, or as DNA extracted from either sample type. A remark on this clone: This clone's antigen is unknown. Base qualities were left out, and no much larger clone turns up one base away.

Including the terminal cysteine and phenylalanine, the CDR3 comprises 19 residues. The sequence is cut down to CDR3 DNA, 57 bases in frame from base 1. CDR1 and CDR2, looked up from the germline V gene, are LGHNA and YSLEER. Trimmed from V: 0 bases; trimmed from J: 0 bases; junction bases lacking a gene match: 8. The sample taken for sequencing was peripheral blood. This clonotype originated in a man aged 18 to 29 with active or convalescent COVID-19. This chain is built from TRBV4-3 and TRBJ2-4; TRBD2 fits 10 bases in the junction. The bases are TGCGCCAGCAGCCAAGATCTTAAGCGGGGGGGCTTAGCCAAAAACATTCAGTACTTC. The resulting protein is CASSQDLKRGGLAKNIQYF.